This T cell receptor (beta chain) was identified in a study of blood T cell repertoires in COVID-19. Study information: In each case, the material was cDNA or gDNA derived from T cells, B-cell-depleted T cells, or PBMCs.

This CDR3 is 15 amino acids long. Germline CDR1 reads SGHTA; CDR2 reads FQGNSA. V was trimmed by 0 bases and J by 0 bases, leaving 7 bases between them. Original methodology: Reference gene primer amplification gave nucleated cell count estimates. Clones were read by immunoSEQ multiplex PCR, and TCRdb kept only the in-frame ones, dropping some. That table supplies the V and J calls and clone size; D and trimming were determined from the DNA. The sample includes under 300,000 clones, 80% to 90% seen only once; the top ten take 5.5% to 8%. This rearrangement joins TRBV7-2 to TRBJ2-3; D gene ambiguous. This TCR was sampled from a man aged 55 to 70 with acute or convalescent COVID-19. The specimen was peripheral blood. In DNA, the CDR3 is TGTGCCAGCAGCTTAGCTGTCGGGAGCACAGATACGCAGTATTTT. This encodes CASSLAVGSTDTQYF.